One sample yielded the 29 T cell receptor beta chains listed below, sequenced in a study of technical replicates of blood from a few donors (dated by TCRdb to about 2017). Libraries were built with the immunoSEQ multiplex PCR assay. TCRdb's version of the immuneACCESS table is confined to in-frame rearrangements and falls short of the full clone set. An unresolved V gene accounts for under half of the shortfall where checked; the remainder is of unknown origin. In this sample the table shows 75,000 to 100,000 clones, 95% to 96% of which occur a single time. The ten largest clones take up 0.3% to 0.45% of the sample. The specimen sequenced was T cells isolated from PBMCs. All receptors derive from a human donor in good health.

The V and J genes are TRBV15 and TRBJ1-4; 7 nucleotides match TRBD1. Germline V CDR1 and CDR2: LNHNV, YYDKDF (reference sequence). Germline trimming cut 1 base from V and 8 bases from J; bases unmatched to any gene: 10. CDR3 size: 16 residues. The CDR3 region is CATSRGIQGLKEKLFF. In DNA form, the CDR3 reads TGTGCCACCAGCAGAGGGATACAGGGGTTGAAAGAAAAACTGTTTTTT.

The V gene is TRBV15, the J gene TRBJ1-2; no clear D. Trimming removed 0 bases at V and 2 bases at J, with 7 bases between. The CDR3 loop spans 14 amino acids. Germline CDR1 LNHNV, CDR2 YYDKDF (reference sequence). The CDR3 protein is CATSRDGWNYGYTF. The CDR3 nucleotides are TGTGCCACCAGCAGAGATGGCTGGAACTATGGCTACACCTTC.

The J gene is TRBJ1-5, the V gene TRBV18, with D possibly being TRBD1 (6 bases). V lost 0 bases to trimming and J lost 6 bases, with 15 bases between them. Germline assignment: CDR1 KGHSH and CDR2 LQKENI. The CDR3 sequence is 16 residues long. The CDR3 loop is CASSPPPGRGSQPQHF. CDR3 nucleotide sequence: TGTGCCAGCTCACCACCGCCCGGGAGGGGGAGTCAGCCCCAGCATTTT.

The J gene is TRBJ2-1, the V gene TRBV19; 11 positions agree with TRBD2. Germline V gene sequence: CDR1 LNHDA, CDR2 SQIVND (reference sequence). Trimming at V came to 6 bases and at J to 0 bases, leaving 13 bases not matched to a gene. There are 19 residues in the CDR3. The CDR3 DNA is TGTGCCAGTAGCTTACCCCCGGGACTAGCGGAAAGCTCCTACAATGAGCAGTTCTTC. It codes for CASSLPPGLAESSYNEQFF.

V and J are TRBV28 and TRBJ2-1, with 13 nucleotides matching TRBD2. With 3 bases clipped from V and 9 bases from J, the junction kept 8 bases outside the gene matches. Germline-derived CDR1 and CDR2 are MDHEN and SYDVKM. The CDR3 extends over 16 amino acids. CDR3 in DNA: TGTGCCAGCAGTTTTGCCGGACTAGCGGGAGACGTTGAGCAGTTCTTC. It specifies CASSFAGLAGDVEQFF.

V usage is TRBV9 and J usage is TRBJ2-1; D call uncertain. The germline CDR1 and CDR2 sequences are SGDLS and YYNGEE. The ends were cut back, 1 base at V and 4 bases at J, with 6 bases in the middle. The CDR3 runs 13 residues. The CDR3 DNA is TGTGCCAGCAGCGTAATAGAATACAATGAGCAGTTCTTC. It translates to CASSVIEYNEQFF.

The CDR3: CAISESRLAAQETQYF. CDR3 sequence (DNA): TGTGCCATCAGTGAGTCGAGACTAGCGGCACAAGAGACCCAGTACTTC. This chain connects TRBV10-3 to TRBJ2-5, with TRBD2 matching over 9 bases. Germline loops: CDR1 ENHRY, CDR2 SYGVKD. The CDR3 consists of 16 residues. V gave up 0 bases and J gave up 2 bases; unmatched junction bases: 4.

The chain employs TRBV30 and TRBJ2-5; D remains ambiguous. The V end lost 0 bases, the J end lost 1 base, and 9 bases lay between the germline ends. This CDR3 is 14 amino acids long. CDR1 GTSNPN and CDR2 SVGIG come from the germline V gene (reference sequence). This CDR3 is CAWSVFTAQETQYF. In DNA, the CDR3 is TGTGCCTGGAGTGTATTCACTGCCCAAGAGACCCAGTACTTC.

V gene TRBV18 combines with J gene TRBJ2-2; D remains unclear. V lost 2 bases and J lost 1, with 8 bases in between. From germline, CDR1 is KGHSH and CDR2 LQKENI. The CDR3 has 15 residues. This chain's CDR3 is CASSPASMNTGELFF. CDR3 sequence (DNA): TGTGCCAGCTCACCAGCGTCTATGAACACCGGGGAGCTGTTTTTT.

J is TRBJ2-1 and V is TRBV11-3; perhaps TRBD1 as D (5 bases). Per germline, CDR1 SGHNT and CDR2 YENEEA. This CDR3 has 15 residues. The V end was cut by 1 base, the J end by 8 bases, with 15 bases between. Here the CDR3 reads CASSLGVTVSDEQFF. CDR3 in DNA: TGTGCCAGCAGCTTAGGGGTGACAGTGTCCGATGAGCAGTTCTTC. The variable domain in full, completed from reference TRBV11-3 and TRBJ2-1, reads EAGVVQSPRYKIIEKKQPVAFWCNPISGHNTLYWYLQNLGQGPELLIRYENEEAVDDSQLPKDRFSAERLKGVDSTLKIQPAELGDSAVYLCASSLGVTVSDEQFFGPGTRLTVL.

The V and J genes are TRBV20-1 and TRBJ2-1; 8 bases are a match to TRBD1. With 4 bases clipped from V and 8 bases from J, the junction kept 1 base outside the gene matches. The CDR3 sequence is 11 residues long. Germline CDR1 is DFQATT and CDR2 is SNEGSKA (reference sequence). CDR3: CSATGGHEQFF. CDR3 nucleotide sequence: TGCAGTGCTACAGGGGGCCATGAGCAGTTCTTC.

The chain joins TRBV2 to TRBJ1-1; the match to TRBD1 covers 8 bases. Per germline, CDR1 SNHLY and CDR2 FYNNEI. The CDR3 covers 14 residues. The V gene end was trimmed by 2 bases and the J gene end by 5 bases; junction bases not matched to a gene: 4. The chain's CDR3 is CASSEIRGPTEAFF. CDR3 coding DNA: TGTGCCAGCAGTGAAATCAGGGGGCCTACTGAAGCTTTCTTT.

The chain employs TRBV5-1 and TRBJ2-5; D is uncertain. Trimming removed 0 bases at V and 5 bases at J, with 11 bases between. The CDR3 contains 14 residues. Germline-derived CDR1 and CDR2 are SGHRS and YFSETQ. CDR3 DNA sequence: TGCGCCAGCAGCTTGGACACCCCCAGGGAGACCCAGTACTTC. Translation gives CASSLDTPRETQYF. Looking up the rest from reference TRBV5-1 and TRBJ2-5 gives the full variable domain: KAGVTQTPRYLIKTRGQQVTLSCSPISGHRSVSWYQQTPGQGLQFLFEYFSETQRNKGNFPGRFSGRQFSNSRSEMNVSTLELGDSALYLCASSLDTPRETQYFGPGTRLLVL.

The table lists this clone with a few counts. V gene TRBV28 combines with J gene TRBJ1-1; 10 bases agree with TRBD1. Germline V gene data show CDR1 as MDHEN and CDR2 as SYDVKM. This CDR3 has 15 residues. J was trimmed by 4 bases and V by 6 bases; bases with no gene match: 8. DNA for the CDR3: TGTGCCAGCAGCGCCGGGACAGGGGAGCTCACTGAAGCTTTCTTT. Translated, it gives CASSAGTGELTEAFF.

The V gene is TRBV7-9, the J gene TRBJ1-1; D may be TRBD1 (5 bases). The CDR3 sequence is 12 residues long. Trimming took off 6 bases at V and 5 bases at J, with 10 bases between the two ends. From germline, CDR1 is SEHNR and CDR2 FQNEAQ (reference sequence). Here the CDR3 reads CASSSGRTEAFF. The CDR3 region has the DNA TGTGCCAGCAGTTCAGGGAGGACTGAAGCTTTCTTT.

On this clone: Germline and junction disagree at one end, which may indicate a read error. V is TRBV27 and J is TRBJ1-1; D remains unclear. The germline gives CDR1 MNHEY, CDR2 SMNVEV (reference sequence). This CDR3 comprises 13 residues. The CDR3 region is CASSFPDAGKLDF. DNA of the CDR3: TGTGCCAGCAGTTTCCCAGATGCGGGTAAGCTGGACTTT.

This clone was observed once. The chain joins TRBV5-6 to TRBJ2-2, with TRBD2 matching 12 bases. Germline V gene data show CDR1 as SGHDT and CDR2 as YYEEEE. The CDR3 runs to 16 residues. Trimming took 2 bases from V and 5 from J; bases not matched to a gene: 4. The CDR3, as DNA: TGTGCCAGCAGCTTAGGGACTAGCGGGTGGACCGGGGAGCTGTTTTTT. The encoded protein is CASSLGTSGWTGELFF.

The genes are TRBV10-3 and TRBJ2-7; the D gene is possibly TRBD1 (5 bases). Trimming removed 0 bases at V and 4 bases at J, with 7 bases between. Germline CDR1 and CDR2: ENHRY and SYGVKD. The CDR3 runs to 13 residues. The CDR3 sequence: CAISESTAYEQYF. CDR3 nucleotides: TGTGCCATCAGTGAGTCGACAGCTTACGAGCAGTACTTC.

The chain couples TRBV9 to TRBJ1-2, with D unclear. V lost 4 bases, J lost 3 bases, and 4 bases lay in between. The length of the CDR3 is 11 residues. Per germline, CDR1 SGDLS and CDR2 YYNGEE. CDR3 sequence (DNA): TGTGCCAGCAGCCAGGACTATGGCTACACCTTC. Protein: CASSQDYGYTF.

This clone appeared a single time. The CDR3 nucleotides are TGTGCCAGCAGCGCGACACACATGAACACTGAAGCTTTCTTT. Translated: CASSATHMNTEAFF. V gene TRBV9 combines with J gene TRBJ1-1; the D is unclear. Germline V gene data show CDR1 as SGDLS and CDR2 as YYNGEE. The V end was cut by 3 bases, the J end by 0 bases, with 9 bases between. The CDR3 sequence is 14 residues long.

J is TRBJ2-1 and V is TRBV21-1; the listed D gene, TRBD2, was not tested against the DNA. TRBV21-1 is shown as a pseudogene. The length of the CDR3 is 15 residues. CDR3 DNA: TGTGCCAGCAGCAAAGCGCTAGTAGGAGGTAATGAGCAGTTCTTC. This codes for CASSKALVGGNEQFF.

CDR3 residues: CASSSELRDRVEDTQYF. The CDR3 bases are TGTGCCAGCAGCTCTGAACTCCGGGACAGGGTCGAAGATACGCAGTATTTT. This chain uses TRBV7-2 with TRBJ2-3; 9 nucleotides line up with TRBD1. The CDR3 covers 17 residues. Germline CDR1 is SGHTA and CDR2 is FQGNSA. V lost 4 bases, J lost 5 bases, and 13 bases stayed unmatched.

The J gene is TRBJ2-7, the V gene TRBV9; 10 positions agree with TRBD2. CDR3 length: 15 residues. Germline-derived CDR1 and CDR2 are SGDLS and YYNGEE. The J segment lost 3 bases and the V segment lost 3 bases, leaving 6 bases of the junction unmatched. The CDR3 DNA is TGTGCCAGCAGCGCCTTTAGCGGGGGGTACTACGAGCAGTACTTC. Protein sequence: CASSAFSGGYYEQYF.

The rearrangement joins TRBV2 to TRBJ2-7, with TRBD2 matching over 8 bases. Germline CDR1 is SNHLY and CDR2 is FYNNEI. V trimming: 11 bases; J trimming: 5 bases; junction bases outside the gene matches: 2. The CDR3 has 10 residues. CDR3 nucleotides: TGTGCCCGGGGGGGCCACGAGCAGTACTTC. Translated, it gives CARGGHEQYF.

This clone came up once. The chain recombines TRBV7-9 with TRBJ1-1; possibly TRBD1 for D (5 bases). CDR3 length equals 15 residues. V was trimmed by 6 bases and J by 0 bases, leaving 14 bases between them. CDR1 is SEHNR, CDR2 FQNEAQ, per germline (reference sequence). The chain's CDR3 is CASSWGGELNTEAFF. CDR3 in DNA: TGTGCCAGCAGTTGGGGGGGGGAGCTGAACACTGAAGCTTTCTTT.

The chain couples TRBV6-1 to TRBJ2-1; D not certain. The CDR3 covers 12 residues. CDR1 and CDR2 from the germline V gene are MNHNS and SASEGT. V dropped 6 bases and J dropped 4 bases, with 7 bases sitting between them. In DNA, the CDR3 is TGTGCCAGCAGGCCCGGTTACAATGAGCAGTTCTTC. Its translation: CASRPGYNEQFF.

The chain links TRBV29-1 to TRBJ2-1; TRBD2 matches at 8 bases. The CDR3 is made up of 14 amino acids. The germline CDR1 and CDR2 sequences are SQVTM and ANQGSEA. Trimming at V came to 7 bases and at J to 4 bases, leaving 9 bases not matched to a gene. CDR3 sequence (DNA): TGCAGCGCCCTACTAGCGGAGCCTTACAATGAGCAGTTCTTC. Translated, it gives CSALLAEPYNEQFF.

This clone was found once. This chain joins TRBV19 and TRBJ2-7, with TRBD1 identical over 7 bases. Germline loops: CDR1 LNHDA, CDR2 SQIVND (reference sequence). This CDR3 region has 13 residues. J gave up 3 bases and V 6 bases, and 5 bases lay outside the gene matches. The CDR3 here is CASSPGTVYEQYF. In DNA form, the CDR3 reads TGTGCCAGTAGCCCCGGGACAGTCTACGAGCAGTACTTC.

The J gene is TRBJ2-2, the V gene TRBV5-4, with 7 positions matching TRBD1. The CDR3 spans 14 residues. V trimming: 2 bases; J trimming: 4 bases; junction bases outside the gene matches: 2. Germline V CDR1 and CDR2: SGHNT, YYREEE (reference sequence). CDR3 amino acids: CASSLTGVTGELFF. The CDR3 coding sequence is TGTGCCAGCAGCTTAACAGGGGTCACCGGGGAGCTGTTTTTT.